This is a list of T cell receptor beta chains from one sample in a study of T cell responses to AZD1222 COVID-19 vaccine. Repertoires were generated with immunoSEQ multiplex PCR, while TCRdb's copy carries only in-frame clones and drops some. The sample records about 150,000 clones, approximately 88% being singletons. Sample: peripheral blood, taken on day 0 of AZD1222 vaccination. These receptors came from an adult in good health. Each CDR3 is given with its conserved first and last residue. D genes are given only for firm matches. Only part of the rows carry a size: once, few, many, or a class if the clone is expanded.

clone_size	d_call	v_call	j_call	cdr3_aa	cdr3_nt
-	-	TRBV6-5	TRBJ1-5	CASRGNNQPQHF	TGTGCCAGCAGGGGGAACAATCAGCCCCAGCATTTT
-	-	TRBV28	TRBJ2-7	CASSLLYEQYF	TGTGCCAGCAGCCTCCTCTACGAGCAGTACTTC
-	-	TRBV28	TRBJ1-2	CASVTGKNYGYTF	TGTGCCAGCGTTACCGGGAAAAACTATGGCTACACCTTC
-	TRBD2	TRBV7-3	TRBJ2-1	CASSSPSGGRYNEQFF	TGTGCCAGCAGCTCACCTAGCGGGGGTCGCTACAATGAGCAGTTCTTC
-	TRBD1	TRBV4-1	TRBJ1-2	CASSQEGQAFYYGYTF	TGCGCCAGCAGCCAAGAGGGACAGGCGTTTTACTATGGCTACACCTTC
-	-	TRBV30	TRBJ1-4	CAWRAGTTNEKLFF	TGTGCCTGGAGAGCAGGGACCACTAATGAAAAACTGTTTTTT
-	-	TRBV2	TRBJ2-2	CASSAQGGGELFF	TGTGCCAGCAGTGCGCAGGGGGGCGGGGAGCTGTTTTTT
-	TRBD1	TRBV7-9	TRBJ1-2	CASSLGLRTGFNYGYTF	TGTGCCAGCAGCTTAGGTCTAAGGACAGGGTTTAACTATGGCTACACCTTC
-	-	TRBV9	TRBJ1-1	CASSNSQGPNTEAFF	TGTGCCAGCAGCAACTCACAGGGCCCGAACACTGAAGCTTTCTTT
-	-	TRBV28	TRBJ1-2	CASSLTKHSNYGYTF	TGTGCCAGCAGCCTCACTAAGCATTCTAACTATGGCTACACCTTC
-	-	TRBV10-1	TRBJ2-7	CASSVGGEQYF	TGCGCCAGCAGTGTCGGGGGCGAGCAGTACTTC
-	TRBD1	TRBV5-5	TRBJ2-5	CASSLEGTGSETQYF	TGTGCCAGCAGCTTGGAAGGGACAGGGTCGGAGACCCAGTACTTC
few	-	TRBV9	TRBJ1-2	CASSVEGHYGYTF	TGTGCCAGCAGCGTAGAAGGACACTATGGCTACACCTTC
-	-	TRBV2	TRBJ2-7	CASSVVGGGAEQYF	TGTGCCAGCAGTGTGGTGGGGGGTGGCGCCGAGCAGTACTTC
-	-	TRBV10-3	TRBJ1-3	CAIRQPSGNTIYF	TGTGCCATCCGGCAGCCCTCTGGAAACACCATATATTTT
-	TRBD1	TRBV19	TRBJ2-7	CASSIQGDGGEQYF	TGTGCCAGTAGTATACAGGGGGACGGTGGCGAGCAGTACTTC
-	TRBD1	TRBV28	TRBJ1-5	CASTLGTGGNQPQHF	TGTGCCAGCACCCTGGGGACAGGGGGAAATCAGCCCCAGCATTTT
-	-	TRBV11-3	TRBJ2-6	CASSTRGASSGANVLTF	TGTGCCAGCAGCACAAGGGGGGCCAGCTCTGGGGCCAACGTCCTGACTTTC
-	TRBD1	TRBV5-1	TRBJ1-1	CASSLVGTGGPMNTEAFF	TGCGCCAGCAGCTTGGTTGGGACAGGGGGTCCCATGAACACTGAAGCTTTCTTT
-	TRBD1	TRBV5-1	TRBJ2-7	CASSLDGTGIYEQYF	TGCGCCAGCAGCTTGGACGGGACAGGGATCTACGAGCAGTACTTC
-	-	TRBV18	TRBJ2-5	CASSPFLLGGWETQYF	TGTGCCAGCTCACCCTTCCTACTCGGTGGCTGGGAGACCCAGTACTTC
-	-	TRBV28	TRBJ1-5	CASSIRDYQPQHF	TGTGCCAGCAGTATCAGGGATTATCAGCCCCAGCATTTT